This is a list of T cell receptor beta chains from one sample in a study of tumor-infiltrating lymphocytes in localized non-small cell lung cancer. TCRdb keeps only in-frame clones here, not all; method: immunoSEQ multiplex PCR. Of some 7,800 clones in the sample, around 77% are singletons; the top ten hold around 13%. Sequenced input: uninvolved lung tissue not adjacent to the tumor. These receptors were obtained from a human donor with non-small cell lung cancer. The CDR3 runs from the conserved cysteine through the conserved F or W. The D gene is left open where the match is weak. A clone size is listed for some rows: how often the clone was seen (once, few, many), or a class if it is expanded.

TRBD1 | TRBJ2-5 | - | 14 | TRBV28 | TGTGCCAGCAGTCGGACAGGGGGCGGGGAGACCCAGTACTTC | CASSRTGGGETQYF
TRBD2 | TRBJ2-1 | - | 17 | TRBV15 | TGTGCCACCAGCAGAGATCGGGGACGGGAGGGCACAAATGAGCAGTTCTTC | CATSRDRGREGTNEQFF
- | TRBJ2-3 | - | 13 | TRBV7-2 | TGTGCCAGCAGCTTAGCTAGTTCTGATACGCAGTATTTT | CASSLASSDTQYF
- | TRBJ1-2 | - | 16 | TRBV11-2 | TGTGCCAGCAGCTTAACTTCCTCCCCGGAGGCTTATGGCTACACCTTC | CASSLTSSPEAYGYTF
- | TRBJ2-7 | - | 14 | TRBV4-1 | TGCGCCAGCAGCCATTGGGACACTTCCTACGAGCAGTACTTC | CASSHWDTSYEQYF
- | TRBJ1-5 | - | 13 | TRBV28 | TGTGCCAGCAGTTTAACCCCTAATCAGCCCCAGCATTTT | CASSLTPNQPQHF
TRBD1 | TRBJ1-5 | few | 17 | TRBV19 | TGTGCCAGTAGTCTCCTACAGGGGCCGGGGAGCAATCAGCCCCAGCATTTT | CASSLLQGPGSNQPQHF
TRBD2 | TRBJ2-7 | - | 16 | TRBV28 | TGTGCCAGCAGTTCTCTCACTAGCGGGAGGGAGGACGAGCAGTACTTC | CASSSLTSGREDEQYF
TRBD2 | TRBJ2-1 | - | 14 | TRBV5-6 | TGTGCCAGCAGCATAGCGGGAGATTACAATGAGCAGTTCTTC | CASSIAGDYNEQFF
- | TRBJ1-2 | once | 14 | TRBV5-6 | TGTGCCAGCAGCTTGTGGCCAGCGGCTACCGGCTACACCTTC | CASSLWPAATGYTF
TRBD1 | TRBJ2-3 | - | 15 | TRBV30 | TGTGCCTGGAGTGTGGGGACAGGGGGCCAAGATACGCAGTATTTT | CAWSVGTGGQDTQYF
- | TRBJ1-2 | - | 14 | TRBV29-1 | TGCAGCGTTGAGACGGTTAAGGGAATAGGTGGCTACACCTTC | CSVETVKGIGGYTF
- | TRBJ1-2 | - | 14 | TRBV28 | TGTGCCAGCAGTCCTCCGGGACAACAGTATGGCTACACCTTC | CASSPPGQQYGYTF
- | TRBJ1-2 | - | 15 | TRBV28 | TGTGCCAGCACCCCGTCTTGGGCACAGAACTATGGCTACACCTTC | CASTPSWAQNYGYTF
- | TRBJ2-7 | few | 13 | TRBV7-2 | TGTGCCAGCAGCGGTTGGTTCGGTGGCGAGCAGTACTTC | CASSGWFGGEQYF
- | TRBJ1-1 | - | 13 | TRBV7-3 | TGTGCCAGCGGTTCCGGGGTGAACACTGAAGCTTTCTTT | CASGSGVNTEAFF
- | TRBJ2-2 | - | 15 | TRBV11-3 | TGTGCCAGCAGCTCTAGACAGGCCCGAACCGGGGAGCTGTTTTTT | CASSSRQARTGELFF